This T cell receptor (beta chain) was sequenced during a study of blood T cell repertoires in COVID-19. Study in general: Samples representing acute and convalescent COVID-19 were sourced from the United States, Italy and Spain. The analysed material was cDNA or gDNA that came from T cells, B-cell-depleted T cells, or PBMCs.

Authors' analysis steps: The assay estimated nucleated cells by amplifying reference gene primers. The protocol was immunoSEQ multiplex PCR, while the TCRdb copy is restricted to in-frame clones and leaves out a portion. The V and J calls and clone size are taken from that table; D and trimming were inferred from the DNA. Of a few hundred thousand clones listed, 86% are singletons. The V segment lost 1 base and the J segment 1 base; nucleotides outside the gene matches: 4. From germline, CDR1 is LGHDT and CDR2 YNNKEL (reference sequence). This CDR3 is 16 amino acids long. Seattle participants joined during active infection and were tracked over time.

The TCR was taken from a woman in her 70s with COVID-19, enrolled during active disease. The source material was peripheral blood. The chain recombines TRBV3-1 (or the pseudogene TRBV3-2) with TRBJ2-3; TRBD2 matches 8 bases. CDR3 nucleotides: TGTGCCAGCAGCCAAGCGGAGCGGGGGCGCACAGATACGCAGTATTTT. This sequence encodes CASSQAERGRTDTQYF.